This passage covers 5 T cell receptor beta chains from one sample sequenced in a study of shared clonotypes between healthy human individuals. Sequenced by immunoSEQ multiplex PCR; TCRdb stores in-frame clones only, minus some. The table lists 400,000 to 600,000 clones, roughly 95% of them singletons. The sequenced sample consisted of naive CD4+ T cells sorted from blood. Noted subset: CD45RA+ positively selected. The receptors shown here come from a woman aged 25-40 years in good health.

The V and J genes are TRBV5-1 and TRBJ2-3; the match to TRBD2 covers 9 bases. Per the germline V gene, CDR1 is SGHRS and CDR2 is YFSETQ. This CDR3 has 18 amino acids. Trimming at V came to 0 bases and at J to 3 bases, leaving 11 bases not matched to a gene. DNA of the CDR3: TGCGCCAGCAGCTTGGCTGGTAGCGGGAGTAGAAAGACAGATACGCAGTATTTT. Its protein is CASSLAGSGSRKTDTQYF.

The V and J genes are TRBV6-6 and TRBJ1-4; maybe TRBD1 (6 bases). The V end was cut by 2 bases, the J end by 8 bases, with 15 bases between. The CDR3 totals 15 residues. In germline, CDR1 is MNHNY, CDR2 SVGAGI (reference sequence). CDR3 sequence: CASSYRFGGAEKLFF. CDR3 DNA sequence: TGTGCCAGCAGTTACCGGTTCGGGGGCGCGGAAAAACTGTTTTTT.

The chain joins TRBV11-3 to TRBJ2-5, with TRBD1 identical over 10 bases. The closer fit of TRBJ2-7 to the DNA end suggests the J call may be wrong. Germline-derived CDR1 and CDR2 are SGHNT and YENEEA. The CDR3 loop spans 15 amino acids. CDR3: CASSESGTGANEQYF. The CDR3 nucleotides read TGTGCCAGCAGCGAATCCGGGACAGGGGCAAACGAGCAGTACTTC.

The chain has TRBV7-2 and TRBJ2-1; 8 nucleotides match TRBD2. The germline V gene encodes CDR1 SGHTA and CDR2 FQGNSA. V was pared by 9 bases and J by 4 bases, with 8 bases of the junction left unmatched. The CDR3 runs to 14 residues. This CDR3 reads CASSSGSLYNEQFF. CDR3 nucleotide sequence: TGTGCCAGTTCGAGCGGGAGTCTATACAATGAGCAGTTCTTC.

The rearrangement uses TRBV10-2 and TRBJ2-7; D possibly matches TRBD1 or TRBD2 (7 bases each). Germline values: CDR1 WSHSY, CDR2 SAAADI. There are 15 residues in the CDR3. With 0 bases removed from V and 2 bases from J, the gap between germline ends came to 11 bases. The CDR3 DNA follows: TGCGCCAGCAGTGAGTCCAGGGGGGGGACCTACGAGCAGTACTTC. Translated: CASSESRGGTYEQYF.